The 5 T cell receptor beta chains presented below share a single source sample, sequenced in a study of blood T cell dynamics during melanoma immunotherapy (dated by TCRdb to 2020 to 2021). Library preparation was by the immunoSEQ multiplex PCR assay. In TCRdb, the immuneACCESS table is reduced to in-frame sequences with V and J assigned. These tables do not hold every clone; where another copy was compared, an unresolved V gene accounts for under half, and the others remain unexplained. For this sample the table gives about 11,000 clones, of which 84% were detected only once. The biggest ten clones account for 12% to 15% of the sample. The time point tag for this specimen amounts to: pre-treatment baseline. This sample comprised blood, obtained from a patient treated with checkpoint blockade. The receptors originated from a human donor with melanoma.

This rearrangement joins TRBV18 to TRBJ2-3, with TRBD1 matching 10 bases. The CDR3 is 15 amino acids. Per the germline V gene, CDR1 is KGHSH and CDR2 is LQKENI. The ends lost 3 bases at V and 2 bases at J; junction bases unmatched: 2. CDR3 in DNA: TGTGCCAGCTCACCGGGACAGGGGAACACAGATACGCAGTATTTT. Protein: CASSPGQGNTDTQYF.

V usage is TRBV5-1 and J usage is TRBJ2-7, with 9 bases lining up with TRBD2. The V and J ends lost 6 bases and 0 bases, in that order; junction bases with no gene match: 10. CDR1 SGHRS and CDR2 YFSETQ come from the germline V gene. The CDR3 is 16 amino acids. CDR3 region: CASTDQLRGGSYEQYF. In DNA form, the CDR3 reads TGCGCCAGCACCGACCAGTTGCGGGGGGGCTCCTACGAGCAGTACTTC.

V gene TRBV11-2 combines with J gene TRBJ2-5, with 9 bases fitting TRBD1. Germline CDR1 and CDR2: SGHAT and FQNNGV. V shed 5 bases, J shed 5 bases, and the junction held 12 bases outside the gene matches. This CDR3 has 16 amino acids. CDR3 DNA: TGTGCCAGCAGCGCCAGCCGGGACAGGGTCTGGGAGACCCAGTACTTC. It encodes CASSASRDRVWETQYF.

CDR3 DNA: TGTGCCAGTGGGACAGGCAACTCTGGAAACACCATATATTTT. Encoded protein: CASGTGNSGNTIYF. V gene TRBV19 combines with J gene TRBJ1-3, with TRBD1 identical over 8 bases. J gave up 0 bases and V 8 bases, and 3 bases lay outside the gene matches. Germline CDR1 is LNHDA and CDR2 is SQIVND (reference sequence). This CDR3 spans 14 amino acids.

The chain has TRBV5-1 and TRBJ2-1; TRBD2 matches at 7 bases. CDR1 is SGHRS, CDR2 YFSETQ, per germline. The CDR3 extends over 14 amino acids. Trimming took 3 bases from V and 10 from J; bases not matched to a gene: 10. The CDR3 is CASSSRLAGREQFF. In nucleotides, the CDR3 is TGCGCCAGCAGCTCCCGACTAGCAGGGAGGGAGCAGTTCTTC.